Sequencing of this T cell receptor beta chain was carried out in a study of high-grade serous ovarian cancer treatment subgroups. Study information: Mean per sample: around 14,000 reads, around 7,100 unique TCR beta rearrangements.

Clones were sequenced by immunoSEQ multiplex PCR, and TCRdb holds only the in-frame ones, with some missing. Among around 4,300 clones listed, about 68% were seen once. General study findings and limits: Bulk tumor TCR sequencing gave no spatial information. Tumors within one patient showed repertoire similarity of 0.11 to 0.79.

From germline, CDR1 is PRHDT and CDR2 FYEKMQ (reference sequence). V gave up 0 bases and J gave up 8 bases, with 7 bases separating them. This CDR3 is built from 12 residues. As to this clone: Its cognate antigen is unknown.

Tumor tissue was taken before any definitive surgery or chemotherapy was given. The sequenced sample was tumor tissue. This clonotype was obtained from a human donor with high-grade serous ovarian cancer. V is TRBV13 and J is TRBJ1-1; no reliable D call. CDR3 in amino acids: CASSLGAMEAFF. In DNA form, the CDR3 reads TGTGCCAGCAGCTTAGGAGCTATGGAAGCTTTCTTT. The full variable domain, completed using reference TRBV13 and TRBJ1-1, is AAGVIQSPRHLIKEKRETATLKCYPIPRHDTVYWYQQGPGQDPQFLISFYEKMQSDKGSIPDRFSAQQFSDYHSELNMSSLELGDSALYFCASSLGAMEAFFGQGTRLTVV.